The 21 T cell receptor beta chains below come from one sample, sequenced in a study of cytomegalovirus exposure and HLA in healthy donors. The primer mix had 60 Vbeta and 13 Jbeta primers. The table came from immunoSEQ multiplex PCR; TCRdb's copy has only in-frame clones and leaves some out. This table lists about 200,000 clones. Sequencing input: PBMCs. These TCRs come from a girl aged 2-10 years in good health and CMV-seropositive.

The chain is built from TRBV29-1 and TRBJ2-7; D gene unclear. Trimming stripped 3 bases from V and 0 bases from J, with 6 bases between. CDR3 size: 12 residues. Germline CDR1 SQVTM, CDR2 ANQGSEA. CDR3 in amino acids: CSVEMSSYEQYF. In DNA, the CDR3 is TGCAGCGTTGAGATGAGCTCCTACGAGCAGTACTTC.

V is TRBV7-6 and J is TRBJ2-7, with 9 bases matching TRBD2. There are 16 residues in the CDR3. V lost 0 bases to trimming and J lost 2 bases; unmatched junction nucleotides: 5. The germline V gene has CDR1 SGHVS and CDR2 FNYEAQ. This chain's CDR3 is CASSLAGASGTYEQYF. The CDR3 DNA sequence: TGTGCCAGCAGCTTAGCTGGGGCTAGCGGGACCTACGAGCAGTACTTC.

The gene calls are TRBV30 and TRBJ1-4; D is ambiguous. V was shortened by 5 bases and J by 0 bases, with 7 bases between the two germline ends. The CDR3 covers 13 residues. The germline V gene has CDR1 GTSNPN and CDR2 SVGIG (reference sequence). CDR3 coding DNA: TGTGCCTGGTCTTTTGCAACTAATGAAAAACTGTTTTTT. Residues: CAWSFATNEKLFF.

This chain uses TRBV28 with TRBJ1-5; 8 bases are a match to TRBD1. The germline V gene encodes CDR1 MDHEN and CDR2 SYDVKM. J was trimmed by 4 bases and V by 2 bases; bases with no gene match: 10. The CDR3 runs to 17 residues. For the CDR3, the DNA is TGTGCCAGCAGTTTAGAGGCAGGGGGCAATGCTAATCAGCCCCAGCATTTT. This translates into CASSLEAGGNANQPQHF.

J is TRBJ2-5 and V is TRBV5-7; tentative D call: TRBD2 (5 bases). TRBV5-7 is marked as an open reading frame, function uncertain. The CDR3 has 14 amino acids. Trimming left V 4 bases short and J 6 bases short, with 16 bases between. CDR3 amino acids: CASSLRQRFKTQYF. CDR3 nucleotide sequence: TGTGCCAGCAGCCTGCGTCAGCGGTTTAAGACCCAGTACTTC.

Here the CDR3 reads CASSATQEAYEQYF. As DNA, the CDR3 is TGTGCCAGCAGCGCTACCCAGGAGGCCTACGAGCAGTACTTC. The V and J genes are TRBV5-5 and TRBJ2-7, with D perhaps matching TRBD2 (5 bases). This CDR3 has 14 amino acids. The germline V gene has CDR1 SGHKS and CDR2 YYEKEE (reference sequence). The V gene lost 4 bases and the J gene lost 2 bases, with 13 bases spanning the gap.

The chain uses TRBV5-1 and TRBJ2-7; 8 bases align to TRBD2. V shed 3 bases, J shed 6 bases, and the junction held 8 bases outside the gene matches. There are 14 residues in the CDR3. Germline CDR1 is SGHRS and CDR2 is YFSETQ. Here the CDR3 reads CASSWGAGETEQYF. The CDR3 DNA follows: TGCGCCAGCAGCTGGGGAGCGGGAGAGACCGAGCAGTACTTC.

The V call is TRBV18, the J call TRBJ1-3, with a weak D call TRBD1 (5 bases). This CDR3 comprises 17 residues. V gave up 2 bases and J gave up 0 bases, with 14 bases separating them. Germline V CDR1 and CDR2: KGHSH, LQKENI. The CDR3 coding sequence is TGTGCCAGCTCACCAATTTTTCGGGGGAGCTCTGGAAACACCATATATTTT. Its protein is CASSPIFRGSSGNTIYF.

The chain joins TRBV18 to TRBJ2-7, with TRBD2 matching over 15 bases. The CDR3 runs 15 residues. The trim removed 5 bases at V and 6 bases at J, leaving 5 bases unmatched. CDR1 and CDR2 (germline): KGHSH, LQKENI. The CDR3 bases are TGTGCCAGCTCATCGGGACTAGCGGGAGGTGCCGAGCAGTACTTC. It translates to CASSSGLAGGAEQYF.

V is TRBV7-6 and J is TRBJ2-5; tentative D call: TRBD1 (5 bases). The V gene's germline CDR1 is SGHVS and CDR2 FNYEAQ. Trimming took off 2 bases at V and 7 bases at J, with 11 bases between the two ends. The CDR3 length is 13 residues. CDR3 in DNA: TGTGCCAGCAGCTTACGGGCAGGGCGGACCCAGTACTTC. Its protein product is CASSLRAGRTQYF.

The chain is built from TRBV4-1 and TRBJ2-7, with TRBD1 identical over 7 bases. CDR3 size: 16 residues. V gave up 1 base and J gave up 2 bases; unmatched junction bases: 8. Germline CDR1 MGHRA, CDR2 YSYEKL. The CDR3 bases are TGCGCCAGCAGCCAAGTCTGGGACAGCAGTGCCTACGAGCAGTACTTC. Amino acid sequence: CASSQVWDSSAYEQYF.

The chain has TRBV18 and TRBJ2-7; 8 positions agree with TRBD1. Germline loops: CDR1 KGHSH, CDR2 LQKENI. There are 17 residues in the CDR3. The junction had 10 bases not matched to a gene; V was cut back by 3 bases and J by 0 bases. The DNA of the CDR3 is TGTGCCAGCTCACCCGCGACAGGGGAAACTAGCTCCTACGAGCAGTACTTC. Protein sequence: CASSPATGETSSYEQYF.

This chain links TRBV30 with TRBJ1-2, with D unresolved. The CDR3 spans 12 residues. CDR1 GTSNPN and CDR2 SVGIG come from the germline V gene (reference sequence). Trimming removed 1 base at V and 7 bases at J, with 10 bases between. The CDR3 sequence is CAWSGRGGGYTF. In nucleotides, the CDR3 is TGTGCCTGGAGTGGGCGTGGAGGTGGCTACACCTTC.

This chain uses TRBV7-2 with TRBJ2-2, with D hard to call. V lost 6 bases to trimming and J lost 7 bases, with 18 bases between them. The germline V gene encodes CDR1 SGHTA and CDR2 FQGNSA. The CDR3 length is 15 residues. The CDR3 nucleotides read TGTGCCAGCAGTCCCCGGGTTAGCCTGGTCGGGGAGCTGTTTTTT. It encodes CASSPRVSLVGELFF. Full variable domain (missing parts from reference TRBV7-2 and TRBJ2-2): GAGVSQSPSNKVTEKGKDVELRCDPISGHTALYWYRQSLGQGLEFLIYFQGNSAPDKSGLPSDRFSAERTGGSVSTLTIQRTQQEDSAVYLCASSPRVSLVGELFFGEGSRLTVL.

The rearrangement links TRBV5-1 to TRBJ2-5; D gene ambiguous. V dropped 2 bases and J dropped 3 bases, with 8 bases sitting between them. Per the germline V gene, CDR1 is SGHRS and CDR2 is YFSETQ. The CDR3 is 13 residues long. This chain's CDR3 is CASSFTAEETQYF. DNA of the CDR3: TGCGCCAGCAGCTTTACGGCGGAAGAGACCCAGTACTTC.

The chain employs TRBV20-1 and TRBJ2-7; 7 nucleotides align to TRBD2. This CDR3 spans 11 amino acids. Germline CDR1 DFQATT, CDR2 SNEGSKA (reference sequence). V lost 7 bases to trimming and J lost 3 bases; unmatched junction nucleotides: 3. For the CDR3, the DNA is TGCAGTGTTCGGGGGGACTACGAGCAGTACTTC. Translated: CSVRGDYEQYF.

The V gene is TRBV27, the J gene TRBJ2-6, with D uncertain. The V gene lost 0 bases and the J gene lost 1 base, with 7 bases spanning the gap. Germline CDR1 is MNHEY and CDR2 is SMNVEV (reference sequence). The CDR3 totals 16 residues. This CDR3 reads CASSLSQESGANVLTF. The DNA for the CDR3 is TGTGCCAGCAGTTTATCCCAAGAGTCTGGGGCCAACGTCCTGACTTTC.

The chain links TRBV28 to TRBJ1-2, with D possibly matching TRBD1 (6 bases). With 5 bases removed from V and 1 base from J, the gap between germline ends came to 17 bases. This CDR3 is 16 amino acids long. CDR1 and CDR2 from the germline V gene are MDHEN and SYDVKM. CDR3 coding DNA: TGTGCCAGCAGTCAGGATTTACAGGGTTTTAACTATGGCTACACCTTC. It encodes CASSQDLQGFNYGYTF.

The chain has TRBV29-1 and TRBJ2-3; TRBD2 matches at 7 bases. CDR1 SQVTM and CDR2 ANQGSEA come from the germline V gene. This CDR3 region has 14 residues. V was clipped by 4 bases and J by 3 bases; unmatched bases: 7. The CDR3 region has the DNA TGCAGCGTTGCAGGCGGGAGTGGTACAGATACGCAGTATTTT. Translated, it gives CSVAGGSGTDTQYF.

CDR3 nucleotide sequence: TGCGCCAGCAGCTTCTTCCCTACGGATACGCAGTATTTT. The encoded protein is CASSFFPTDTQYF. The chain combines TRBV5-1 with TRBJ2-3; no reliable D call. The CDR3 loop spans 13 amino acids. V was trimmed by 2 bases and J by 6 bases, leaving 10 bases between them. From germline, CDR1 is SGHRS and CDR2 YFSETQ.

The rearrangement joins TRBV11-1 to TRBJ2-5; tentative D call: TRBD2 (5 bases). The CDR3 has 15 residues. The germline V gene encodes CDR1 SGHAT and CDR2 FQDESV (reference sequence). The V gene lost 3 bases and the J gene lost 4 bases, with 15 bases spanning the gap. The CDR3, as DNA: TGTGCCAGCAGCTTTTCGCCGGGAACGGGAGAGACCCAGTACTTC. Its protein product is CASSFSPGTGETQYF.